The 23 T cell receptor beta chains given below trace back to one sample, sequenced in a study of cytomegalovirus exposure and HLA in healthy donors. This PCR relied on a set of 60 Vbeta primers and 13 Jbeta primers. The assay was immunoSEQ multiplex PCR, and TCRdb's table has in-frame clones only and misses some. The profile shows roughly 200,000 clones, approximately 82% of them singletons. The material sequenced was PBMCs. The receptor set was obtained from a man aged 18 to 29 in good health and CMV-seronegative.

The CDR3 protein is CASSQAGTGGTEAFF. The CDR3 coding sequence is TGCGCCAGCAGCCAGGCTGGGACAGGGGGCACTGAAGCTTTCTTT. The genes are TRBV4-1 and TRBJ1-1, with 11 nucleotides matching TRBD1. The length of the CDR3 is 15 residues. J gave up 4 bases and V 3 bases, and 4 bases lay outside the gene matches. CDR1 is MGHRA and CDR2 is YSYEKL in the germline V gene.

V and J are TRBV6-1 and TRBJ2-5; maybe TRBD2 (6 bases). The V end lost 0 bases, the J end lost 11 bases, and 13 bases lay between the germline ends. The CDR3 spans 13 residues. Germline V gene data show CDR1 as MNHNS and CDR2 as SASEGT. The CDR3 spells CASSEALGGRQYF. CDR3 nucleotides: TGTGCCAGCAGTGAAGCGTTGGGGGGACGGCAGTACTTC.

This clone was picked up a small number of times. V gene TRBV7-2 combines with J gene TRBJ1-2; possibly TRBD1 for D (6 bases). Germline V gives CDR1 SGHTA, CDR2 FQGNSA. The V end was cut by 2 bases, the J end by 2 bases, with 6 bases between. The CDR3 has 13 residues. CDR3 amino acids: CASSLQGNYGYTF. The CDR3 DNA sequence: TGTGCCAGCAGCTTACAGGGGAACTATGGCTACACCTTC.

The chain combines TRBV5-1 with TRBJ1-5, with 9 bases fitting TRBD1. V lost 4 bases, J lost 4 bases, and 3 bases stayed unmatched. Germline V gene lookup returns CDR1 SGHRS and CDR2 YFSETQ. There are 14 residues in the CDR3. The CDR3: CASSPGTGNQPQHF. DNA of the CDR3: TGCGCCAGCAGCCCGGGGACAGGGAATCAGCCCCAGCATTTT. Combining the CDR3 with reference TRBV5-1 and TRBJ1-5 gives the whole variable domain KAGVTQTPRYLIKTRGQQVTLSCSPISGHRSVSWYQQTPGQGLQFLFEYFSETQRNKGNFPGRFSGRQFSNSRSEMNVSTLELGDSALYLCASSPGTGNQPQHFGDGTRLSIL.

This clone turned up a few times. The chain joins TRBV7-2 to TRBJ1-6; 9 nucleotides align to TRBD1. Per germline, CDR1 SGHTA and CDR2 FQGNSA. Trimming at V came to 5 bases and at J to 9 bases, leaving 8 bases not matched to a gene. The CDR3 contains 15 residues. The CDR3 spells CASSTRDRVGSPLHF. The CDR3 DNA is TGTGCCAGCAGCACACGGGACAGGGTCGGTTCACCCCTCCACTTT. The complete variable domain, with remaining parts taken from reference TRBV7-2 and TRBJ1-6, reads GAGVSQSPSNKVTEKGKDVELRCDPISGHTALYWYRQSLGQGLEFLIYFQGNSAPDKSGLPSDRFSAERTGGSVSTLTIQRTQQEDSAVYLCASSTRDRVGSPLHFGNGTRLTVT.

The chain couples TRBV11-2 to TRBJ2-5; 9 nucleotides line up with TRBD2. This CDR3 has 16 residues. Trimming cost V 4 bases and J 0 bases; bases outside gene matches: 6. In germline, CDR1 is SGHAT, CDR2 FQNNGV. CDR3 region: CASSSRTSADQETQYF. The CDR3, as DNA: TGTGCCAGCAGCTCCCGGACTAGCGCAGACCAAGAGACCCAGTACTTC.

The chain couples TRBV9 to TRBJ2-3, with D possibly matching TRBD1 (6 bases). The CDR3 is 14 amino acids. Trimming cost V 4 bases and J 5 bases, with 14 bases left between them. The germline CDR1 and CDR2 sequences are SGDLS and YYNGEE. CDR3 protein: CASSSGVSGDTQYF. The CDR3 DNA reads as TGTGCCAGCAGCTCAGGGGTTTCAGGAGATACGCAGTATTTT.

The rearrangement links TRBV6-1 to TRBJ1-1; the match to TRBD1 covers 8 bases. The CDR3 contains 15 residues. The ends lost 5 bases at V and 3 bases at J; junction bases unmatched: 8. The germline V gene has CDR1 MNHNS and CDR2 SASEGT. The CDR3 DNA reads TGTGCCAGCAGTTCCATGACAGGGGCGGACACTGAAGCTTTCTTT. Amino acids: CASSSMTGADTEAFF.

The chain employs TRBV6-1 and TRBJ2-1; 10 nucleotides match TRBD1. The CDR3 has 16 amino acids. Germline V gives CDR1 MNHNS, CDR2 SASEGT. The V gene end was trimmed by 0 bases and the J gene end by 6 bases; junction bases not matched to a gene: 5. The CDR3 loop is CASSEAPGQGFNEQFF. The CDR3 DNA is TGTGCCAGCAGTGAAGCGCCGGGACAGGGGTTCAATGAGCAGTTCTTC.

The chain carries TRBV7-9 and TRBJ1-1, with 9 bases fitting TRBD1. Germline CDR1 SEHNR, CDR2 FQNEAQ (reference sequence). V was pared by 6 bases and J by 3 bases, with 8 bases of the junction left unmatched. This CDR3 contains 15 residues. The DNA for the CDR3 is TGTGCCAGCAGTCTAGGACAGGGGCAGGACACTGAAGCTTTCTTT. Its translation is CASSLGQGQDTEAFF.

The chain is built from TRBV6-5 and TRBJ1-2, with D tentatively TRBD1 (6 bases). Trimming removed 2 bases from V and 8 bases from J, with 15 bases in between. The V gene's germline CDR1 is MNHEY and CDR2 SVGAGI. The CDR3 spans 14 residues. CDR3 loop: CASSYLTGFGGYTF. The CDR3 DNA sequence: TGTGCCAGCAGTTACCTAACAGGGTTCGGCGGCTACACCTTC.

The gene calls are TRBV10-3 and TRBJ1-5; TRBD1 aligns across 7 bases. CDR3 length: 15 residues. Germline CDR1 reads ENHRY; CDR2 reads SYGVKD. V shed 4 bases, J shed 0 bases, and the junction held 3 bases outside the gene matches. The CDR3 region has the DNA TGTGCCATCAGTGTGGACAGGAATAGCAATCAGCCCCAGCATTTT. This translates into CAISVDRNSNQPQHF.

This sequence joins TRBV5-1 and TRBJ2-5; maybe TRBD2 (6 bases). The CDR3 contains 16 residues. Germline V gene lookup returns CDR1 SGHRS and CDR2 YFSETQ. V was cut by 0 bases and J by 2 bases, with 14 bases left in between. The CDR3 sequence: CASSLEGLQWQETQYF. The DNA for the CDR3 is TGCGCCAGCAGCTTGGAGGGACTCCAATGGCAAGAGACCCAGTACTTC.

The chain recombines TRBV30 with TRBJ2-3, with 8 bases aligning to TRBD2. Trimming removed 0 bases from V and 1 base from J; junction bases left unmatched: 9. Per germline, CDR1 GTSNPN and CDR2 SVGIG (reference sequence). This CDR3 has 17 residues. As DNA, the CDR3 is TGTGCCTGGAGTGTAGGGGTCTTTAGCGGGGGCACAGATACGCAGTATTTT. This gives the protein CAWSVGVFSGGTDTQYF. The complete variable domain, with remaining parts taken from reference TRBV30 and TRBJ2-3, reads SQTIHQWPATLVQPVGSPLSLECTVEGTSNPNLYWYRQAAGRGLQLLFYSVGIGQISSEVPQNLSASRPQDRQFILSSKKLLLSDSGFYLCAWSVGVFSGGTDTQYFGPGTRLTVL.

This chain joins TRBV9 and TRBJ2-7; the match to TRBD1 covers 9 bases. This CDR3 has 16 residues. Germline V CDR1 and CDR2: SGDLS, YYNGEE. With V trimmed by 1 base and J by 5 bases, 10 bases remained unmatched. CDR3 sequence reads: CASSVFTGQGRDEQYF. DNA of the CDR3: TGTGCCAGCAGCGTATTTACGGGACAGGGAAGGGACGAGCAGTACTTC.

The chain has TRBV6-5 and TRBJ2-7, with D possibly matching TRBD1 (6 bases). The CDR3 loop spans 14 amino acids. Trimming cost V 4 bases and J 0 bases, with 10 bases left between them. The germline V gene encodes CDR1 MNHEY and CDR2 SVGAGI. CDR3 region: CASSSTDSSYEQYF. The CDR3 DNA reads TGTGCCAGCAGTTCCACGGACAGCTCCTACGAGCAGTACTTC.

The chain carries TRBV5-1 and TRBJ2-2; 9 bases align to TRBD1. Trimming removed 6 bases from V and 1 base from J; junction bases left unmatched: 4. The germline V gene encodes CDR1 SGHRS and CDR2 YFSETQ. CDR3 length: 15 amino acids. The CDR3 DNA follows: TGCGCCAGCACCAACAGGGGGCAGAACACCGGGGAGCTGTTTTTT. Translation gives CASTNRGQNTGELFF.

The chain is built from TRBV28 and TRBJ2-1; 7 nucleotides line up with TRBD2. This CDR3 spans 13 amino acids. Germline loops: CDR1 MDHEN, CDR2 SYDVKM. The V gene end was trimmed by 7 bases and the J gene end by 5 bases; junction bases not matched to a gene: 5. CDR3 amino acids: CASIRAGHNEQFF. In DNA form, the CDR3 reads TGTGCCAGCATACGAGCGGGACACAATGAGCAGTTCTTC.

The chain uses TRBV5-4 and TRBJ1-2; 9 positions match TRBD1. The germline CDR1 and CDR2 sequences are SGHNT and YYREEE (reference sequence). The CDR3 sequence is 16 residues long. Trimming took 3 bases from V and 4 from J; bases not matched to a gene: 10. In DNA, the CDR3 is TGTGCCAGCAGCTCTCCACAGGGGGCGCAGGTCTATGGCTACACCTTC. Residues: CASSSPQGAQVYGYTF.

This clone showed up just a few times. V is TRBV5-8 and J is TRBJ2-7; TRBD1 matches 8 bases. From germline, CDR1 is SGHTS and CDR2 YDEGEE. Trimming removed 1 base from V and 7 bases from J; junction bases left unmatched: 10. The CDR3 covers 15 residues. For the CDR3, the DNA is TGTGCCAGCAGCTTGCTTGGGACAGGACGCGGGGAGCAGTACTTC. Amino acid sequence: CASSLLGTGRGEQYF.

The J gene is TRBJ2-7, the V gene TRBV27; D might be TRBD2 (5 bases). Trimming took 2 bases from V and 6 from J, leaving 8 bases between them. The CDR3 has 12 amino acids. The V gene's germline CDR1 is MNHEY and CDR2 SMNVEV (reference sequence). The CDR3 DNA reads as TGTGCCAGCAGTTTAGAGGGCCGCGAGCAGTACTTC. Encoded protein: CASSLEGREQYF.

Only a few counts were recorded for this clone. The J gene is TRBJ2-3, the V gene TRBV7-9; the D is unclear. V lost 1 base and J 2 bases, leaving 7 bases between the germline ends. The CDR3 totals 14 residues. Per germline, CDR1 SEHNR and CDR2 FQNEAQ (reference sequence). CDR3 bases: TGTGCCAGCAGCTTAGTGGCCCCCACAGATACGCAGTATTTT. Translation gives CASSLVAPTDTQYF.

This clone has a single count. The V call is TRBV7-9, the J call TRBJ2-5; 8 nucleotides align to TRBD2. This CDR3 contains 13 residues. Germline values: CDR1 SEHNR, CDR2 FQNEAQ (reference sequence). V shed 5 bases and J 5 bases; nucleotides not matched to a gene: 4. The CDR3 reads CASSRGGLETQYF. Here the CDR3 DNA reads TGTGCCAGCAGCCGCGGGGGGTTGGAGACCCAGTACTTC.